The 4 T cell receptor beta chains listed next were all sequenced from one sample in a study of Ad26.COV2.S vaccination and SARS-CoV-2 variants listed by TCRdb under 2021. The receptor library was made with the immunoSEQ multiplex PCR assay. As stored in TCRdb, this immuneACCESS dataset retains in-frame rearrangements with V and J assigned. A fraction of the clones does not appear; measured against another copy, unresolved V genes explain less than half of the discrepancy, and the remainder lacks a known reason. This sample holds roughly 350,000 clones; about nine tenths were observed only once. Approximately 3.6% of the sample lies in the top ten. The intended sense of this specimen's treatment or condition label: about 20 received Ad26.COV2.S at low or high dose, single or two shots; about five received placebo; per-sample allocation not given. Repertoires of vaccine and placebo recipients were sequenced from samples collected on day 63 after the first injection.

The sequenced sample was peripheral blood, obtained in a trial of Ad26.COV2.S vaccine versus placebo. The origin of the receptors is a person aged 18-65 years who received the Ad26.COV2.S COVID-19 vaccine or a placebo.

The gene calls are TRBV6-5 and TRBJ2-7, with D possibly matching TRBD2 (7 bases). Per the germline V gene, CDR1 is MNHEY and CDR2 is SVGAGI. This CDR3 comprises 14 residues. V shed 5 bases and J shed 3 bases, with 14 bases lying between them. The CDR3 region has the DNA TGTGCCAGCAGTCCTAGGGGGGGAATCTACGAGCAGTACTTC. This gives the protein CASSPRGGIYEQYF.

The CDR3 sequence is CASSLGAGPYEQYF. CDR3 bases: TGTGCCAGCAGCTTGGGAGCAGGTCCCTACGAGCAGTACTTC. The chain links TRBV5-8 to TRBJ2-7, with D unresolved. V dropped 0 bases and J dropped 2 bases, with 9 bases sitting between them. This CDR3 has 14 amino acids. Germline V CDR1 and CDR2: SGHTS, YDEGEE.

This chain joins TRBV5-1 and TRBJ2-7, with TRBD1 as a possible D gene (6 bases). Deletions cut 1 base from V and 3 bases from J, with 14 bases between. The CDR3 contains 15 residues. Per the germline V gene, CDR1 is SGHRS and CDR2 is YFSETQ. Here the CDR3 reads CASSLSGTKNYEQYF. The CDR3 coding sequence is TGCGCCAGCAGCTTGTCCGGGACAAAAAACTACGAGCAGTACTTC.

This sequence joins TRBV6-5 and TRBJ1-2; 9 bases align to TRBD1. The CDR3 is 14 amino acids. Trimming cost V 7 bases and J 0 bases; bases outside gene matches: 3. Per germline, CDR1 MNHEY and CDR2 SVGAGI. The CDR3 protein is CASTWTGANYGYTF. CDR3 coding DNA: TGTGCCAGCACATGGACAGGGGCTAACTATGGCTACACCTTC.